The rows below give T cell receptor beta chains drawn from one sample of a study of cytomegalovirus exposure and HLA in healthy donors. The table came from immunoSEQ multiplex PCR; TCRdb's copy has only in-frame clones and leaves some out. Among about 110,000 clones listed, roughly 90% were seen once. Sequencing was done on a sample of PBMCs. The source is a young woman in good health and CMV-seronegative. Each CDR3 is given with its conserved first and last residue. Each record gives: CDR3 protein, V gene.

cdr3_aa: CAVRARNTEAFF; v_call: TRBV28
cdr3_aa: CASSFGTDPTDTQYF; v_call: TRBV11-3
cdr3_aa: CASTGTGSSYNSPLHF; v_call: TRBV2
cdr3_aa: CASSLDVGQGNSPLHF; v_call: TRBV5-1
cdr3_aa: CASFPIAGAGYEQYF; v_call: TRBV6-1
cdr3_aa: CASSFLGGGAEAFF; v_call: TRBV5-1
cdr3_aa: CASSPPGYYEQYF; v_call: TRBV18
cdr3_aa: CASSPGGLNEQFF; v_call: TRBV11-2
cdr3_aa: CASSPWTTQGDTQYF; v_call: TRBV7-9
cdr3_aa: CASSSGVGEAYEQYF; v_call: TRBV7-3
cdr3_aa: CSVEEGGSSSF; v_call: TRBV29-1
cdr3_aa: CASSYSTGQRSFDYTF; v_call: TRBV6-5